Listed here are 25 T cell receptor beta chains from one sample, sequenced in a study of shared clonotypes between healthy human individuals. The repertoire was sequenced with immunoSEQ multiplex PCR; TCRdb's copy has only in-frame clones and lacks some. This table holds approximately 980,000 clones, over 60% found once. The specimen sequenced was memory CD4+ T cells sorted from blood. This sample's subset: CD45RA-negative fraction. All receptors come from a man between 18 and 35 years old in good health.

V and J are TRBV7-9 and TRBJ2-3, with D perhaps matching TRBD1 (6 bases). The V end lost 4 bases, the J end lost 5 bases, and 16 bases lay between the germline ends. Germline loops: CDR1 SEHNR, CDR2 FQNEAQ (reference sequence). The CDR3 is 15 amino acids. The CDR3 sequence: CASSSDRQNIDTQYF. For the CDR3, the DNA is TGTGCCAGCAGCTCAGACAGGCAAAACATAGATACGCAGTATTTT. The full variable domain, in which reference TRBV7-9 and TRBJ2-3 provide the parts outside the CDR3, is DTGVSQNPRHKITKRGQNVTFRCDPISEHNRLYWYRQTLGQGPEFLTYFQNEAQLEKSRLLSDRFSAERPKGSFSTLEIQRTEQGDSAMYLCASSSDRQNIDTQYFGPGTRLTVL.

The chain combines TRBV2 with TRBJ2-7; 10 bases match TRBD2. The ends lost 8 bases at V and 4 bases at J; junction bases unmatched: 5. CDR1 SNHLY and CDR2 FYNNEI come from the germline V gene. The CDR3 sequence is 13 residues long. For the CDR3, the DNA is TGTGCCAGCGCTAGCGGGAGACAATACGAGCAGTACTTC. Protein sequence: CASASGRQYEQYF.

The V and J genes are TRBV7-2 and TRBJ2-6; 7 bases agree with TRBD1. CDR1 SGHTA and CDR2 FQGNSA come from the germline V gene. The length of the CDR3 is 17 residues. V lost 5 bases and J lost 0; bases outside the gene matches: 7. The CDR3 coding sequence is TGTGCCAGCAGCCCCCGACAGGGAAGCTCTGGGGCCAACGTCCTGACTTTC. The encoded protein is CASSPRQGSSGANVLTF.

The count of this clone is one. The genes are TRBV5-1 and TRBJ1-4; D ambiguous. The CDR3 is 12 residues long. V lost 9 bases and J 6 bases, leaving 12 bases between the germline ends. The V gene's germline CDR1 is SGHRS and CDR2 YFSETQ. As DNA, the CDR3 is TGCGCCATTCCGAGTCGGGATGAAAAACTGTTTTTT. Its translation is CAIPSRDEKLFF.

This chain connects TRBV7-2 to TRBJ2-2; D tentatively reads TRBD1 or TRBD2 (5 bases each). Trimming cost V 8 bases and J 6 bases, with 16 bases left between them. The CDR3 loop spans 14 amino acids. Per the germline V gene, CDR1 is SGHTA and CDR2 is FQGNSA. The DNA for the CDR3 is TGTGCCAGCCAGCCCGGGGCCAGCTCCGGGGAGCTGTTTTTT. Residues: CASQPGASSGELFF.

The rearrangement uses TRBV14 and TRBJ1-6; perhaps TRBD1 as D (5 bases). CDR1 is SGHDN, CDR2 FVKESK, per germline. This CDR3 comprises 14 residues. Between the trimmed V and J ends, which lost 6 bases and 7 bases, there was a span of 13 bases. The CDR3 nucleotides read TGTGCCAGCAGTAATAGGGGCCCGAATTCACCCCTCCACTTT. It is translated as CASSNRGPNSPLHF.

The rearrangement joins TRBV27 to TRBJ2-7; weak D call: TRBD1 (7 bases). CDR1 is MNHEY, CDR2 SMNVEV, per germline (reference sequence). The CDR3 totals 14 residues. V was trimmed by 7 bases and J by 1 base, leaving 14 bases between them. The CDR3 coding sequence is TGTGCCAGCACCCCGACAGGGAGGTCCTACGAGCAGTACTTC. Translated, it gives CASTPTGRSYEQYF.

The V call is TRBV19, the J call TRBJ2-7, with 9 bases fitting TRBD1. With V trimmed by 6 bases and J by 2 bases, 8 bases remained unmatched. The CDR3 contains 15 residues. Germline CDR1 reads LNHDA; CDR2 reads SQIVND (reference sequence). The CDR3 loop reads CASSSGTGRTYEQYF. CDR3 DNA sequence: TGTGCCAGTAGCTCCGGGACAGGGCGGACCTACGAGCAGTACTTC.

This rearrangement joins TRBV5-4 to TRBJ2-5, with 9 bases identical to TRBD1. The CDR3 length is 14 residues. The germline V gene encodes CDR1 SGHNT and CDR2 YYREEE (reference sequence). The V gene end was trimmed by 5 bases and the J gene end by 5 bases; junction bases not matched to a gene: 7. CDR3 loop: CASSQNRGLETQYF. CDR3 nucleotides: TGTGCCAGCAGTCAAAACAGGGGGCTGGAGACCCAGTACTTC.

This chain uses TRBV21-1 with TRBJ2-5; TRBD2, the D gene given by the table, was not confirmed from the DNA. TRBV21-1 is designated a pseudogene. CDR3 length: 13 residues. CDR3 loop: CASSKGLVETQYF. CDR3 in DNA: TGTGCCAGCAGCAAGGGACTAGTGGAGACCCAGTACTTC.

The rearrangement uses TRBV10-3 and TRBJ2-7; no definite D call. The ends were cut back, 7 bases at V and 2 bases at J, with 12 bases in the middle. Looked up from germline, CDR1 is ENHRY and CDR2 is SYGVKD. The CDR3 covers 13 residues. The CDR3 nucleotides read TGTGCCATCACAGGTGGTCCGACCTACGAGCAGTACTTC. Protein sequence: CAITGGPTYEQYF.

The genes are TRBV5-4 and TRBJ2-3; tentatively, D is TRBD1 or TRBD2 (5 bases each). Germline V gene sequence: CDR1 SGHNT, CDR2 YYREEE (reference sequence). The ends were cut back, 4 bases at V and 5 bases at J, with 17 bases in the middle. CDR3 length: 15 amino acids. The DNA of the CDR3 is TGTGCCAGCAGCAATTGGGACGTTTTGTTAGATACGCAGTATTTT. It codes for CASSNWDVLLDTQYF.

Points on this clone: Other nucleotide sequences in the sample specify the same CDR3. CDR3 nucleotides: TGTGCCAGTAGTATAGCAGGGAGCAATCAGCCCCAGCATTTT. Translated: CASSIAGSNQPQHF. The chain carries TRBV19 and TRBJ1-5; D is possibly TRBD1 (5 bases). From germline, CDR1 is LNHDA and CDR2 SQIVND (reference sequence). The ends were cut back, 1 base at V and 1 base at J, with 5 bases in the middle. The CDR3 is 14 residues long.

A few counts support this clone. The rearrangement links TRBV6-1 to TRBJ2-7; 7 nucleotides line up with TRBD1. Trimming cost V 6 bases and J 5 bases; bases outside gene matches: 10. The CDR3 covers 14 residues. Germline V gene sequence: CDR1 MNHNS, CDR2 SASEGT. In DNA form, the CDR3 reads TGTGCCAGCAGAAGAGGACAGGTTACGGACGAGCAGTACTTC. Its translation is CASRRGQVTDEQYF.

This chain uses TRBV6-5 with TRBJ1-2, with a weak D call TRBD1 (5 bases). Germline assignment: CDR1 MNHEY and CDR2 SVGAGI. V lost 6 bases and J lost 0, with 11 bases in between. CDR3 size: 14 residues. CDR3 sequence reads: CASRRDGSNYGYTF. The CDR3 bases are TGTGCCAGCAGACGGGACGGCTCTAACTATGGCTACACCTTC.

The V gene is TRBV2, the J gene TRBJ1-1; 8 bases map to TRBD1. The V and J ends lost 6 bases and 7 bases, in that order; junction bases with no gene match: 10. The CDR3 has 14 residues. From germline, CDR1 is SNHLY and CDR2 FYNNEI. DNA for the CDR3: TGTGCCAGCAGGTTACTAGGACAGGGCGATGAAGCTTTCTTT. This gives the protein CASRLLGQGDEAFF.

The rearrangement joins TRBV5-6 to TRBJ1-2, with D uncertain. Germline CDR1 reads SGHDT; CDR2 reads YYEEEE. V was pared by 0 bases and J by 8 bases, with 11 bases between. This CDR3 comprises 13 residues. The CDR3 sequence is CASSLGFLEGYTF. CDR3 sequence (DNA): TGTGCCAGCAGCTTGGGATTCCTAGAGGGCTACACCTTC.

For this clone: The same CDR3 is also encoded by other DNA sequences in this sample. J is TRBJ1-6 and V is TRBV6-5; maybe TRBD1 (6 bases). The V gene's germline CDR1 is MNHEY and CDR2 SVGAGI. V lost 4 bases and J lost 8, with 9 bases in between. The CDR3 is 13 residues long. The CDR3 bases are TGTGCCAGCAGTTCCCGGACAGATTCACCCCTCCACTTT. Protein: CASSSRTDSPLHF.

This chain uses TRBV5-4 with TRBJ2-7; D uncertain. Trimming left V 1 base short and J 2 bases short, with 13 bases between. The CDR3 extends over 15 amino acids. CDR1 and CDR2 (germline): SGHNT, YYREEE (reference sequence). CDR3 sequence: CASSLRPEPTYEQYF. In DNA, the CDR3 is TGTGCCAGCAGCTTGAGGCCCGAGCCGACCTACGAGCAGTACTTC.

Comments on this clone: This CDR3 is also generated by other DNA sequences in the sample. The chain links TRBV5-1 to TRBJ2-1; 8 bases fit TRBD2. Germline V lookup: CDR1 SGHRS, CDR2 YFSETQ. The CDR3 sequence is 13 residues long. V was clipped by 5 bases and J by 6 bases; unmatched bases: 4. CDR3 residues: CASSPGTSNEQFF. Written as DNA, the CDR3 is TGCGCCAGCAGTCCCGGGACTAGCAATGAGCAGTTCTTC. The full variable domain, with the rest looked up from reference TRBV5-1 and TRBJ2-1, is KAGVTQTPRYLIKTRGQQVTLSCSPISGHRSVSWYQQTPGQGLQFLFEYFSETQRNKGNFPGRFSGRQFSNSRSEMNVSTLELGDSALYLCASSPGTSNEQFFGPGTRLTVL.

The genes are TRBV5-4 and TRBJ2-7; a possible D gene is TRBD2 (6 bases). The CDR3 sequence is 15 residues long. Looked up from germline, CDR1 is SGHNT and CDR2 is YYREEE (reference sequence). V was clipped by 2 bases and J by 0 bases, with 12 bases between them. The CDR3 DNA sequence: TGTGCCAGCAGCTTAGGCGGGGTGAGCTCCTACGAGCAGTACTTC. This codes for CASSLGGVSSYEQYF.

The chain combines TRBV30 with TRBJ2-7, with TRBD1 as a possible D gene (6 bases). The ends were cut back, 0 bases at V and 1 base at J, with 16 bases in the middle. In germline, CDR1 is GTSNPN, CDR2 SVGIG (reference sequence). The CDR3 loop spans 16 amino acids. CDR3 sequence reads: CAWSVGTPKISYEQYF. As DNA, the CDR3 is TGTGCCTGGAGTGTAGGGACACCTAAGATTTCCTACGAGCAGTACTTC.

This clone has at least ten counts. This chain uses TRBV18 with TRBJ2-2, with D tentatively TRBD1 or TRBD2 (6 bases each). This CDR3 spans 14 amino acids. The V gene's germline CDR1 is KGHSH and CDR2 LQKENI. V lost 2 bases to trimming and J lost 7 bases, with 11 bases between them. CDR3 amino acids: CASSPSGAVGELFF. The CDR3, as DNA: TGTGCCAGCTCACCATCGGGGGCCGTCGGGGAGCTGTTTTTT.

V and J are TRBV7-2 and TRBJ2-1; 8 bases align to TRBD2. The V gene end was trimmed by 5 bases and the J gene end by 12 bases; junction bases not matched to a gene: 12. Germline values: CDR1 SGHTA, CDR2 FQGNSA. This CDR3 has 14 residues. This chain's CDR3 is CASSPLTSGDRQFF. DNA for the CDR3: TGTGCCAGCAGCCCCTTAACTAGCGGAGACCGGCAGTTCTTC.

This clone was found a few times. This chain joins TRBV7-2 and TRBJ2-1; a weak D match, TRBD1 (5 bases). The CDR3 has 14 amino acids. Trimming shortened V by 3 bases and J by 2 bases, and 8 bases separated the two germline ends. Germline V gene data show CDR1 as SGHTA and CDR2 as FQGNSA. The CDR3 bases are TGTGCCAGCAGCTTTTGGACAACCTACAATGAGCAGTTCTTC. Translating it yields CASSFWTTYNEQFF.